The clone carrying this T cell receptor beta chain occurred once. Its specificity is not known. V shed 11 bases and J shed 0 bases, with 13 bases lying between them. The CDR3 runs 13 residues. Germline assignment: CDR1 MNHEY and CDR2 SVGAGI. This sample stems from a study of graft-versus-host responses after intestinal transplantation. Study details: As for transplant type, recipients had multivisceral, liver-intestinal, or isolated intestinal grafts. All recipients got anti-thymocyte globulin induction, then tacrolimus and steroids for approximately 3 years.

Findings and limits, study-wide: Within allografts, high graft-versus-host to host-versus-graft clonal ratios were seen among patients with graft-donor T cell macrochimerism. Recipient-marrow GvH clones were detected, some having first appeared in ileum or blood.

Only in-frame clones appear in the TCRdb table, and some are missing; sequencing was by immunoSEQ multiplex PCR. The data contain tens of thousands of clones, around four fifths of them singletons. The sequence was obtained from a human donor who received an intestinal transplant. The rearrangement links TRBV6-5 to TRBJ1-1; D possibly corresponds to TRBD1 (5 bases). The starting material was unstimulated CD8+ T cells sorted from spleen or lymph node cells, obtained before intestinal transplant. Here the CDR3 DNA reads TGTGCCTCGGGCCAGGGAATGAACACTGAAGCTTTCTTT. It specifies CASGQGMNTEAFF.